This TCR beta chain was sequenced for a study of cytomegalovirus exposure and HLA in healthy donors. Overall study results and limits: What a later analysis reportedly showed was that an Asian-associated ancestry cluster had fewer N-insertions than the 666-donor mean. What a later analysis showed was that several of the most significant clusters appeared linked to common viral pathogens.

V was clipped by 5 bases and J by 5 bases; unmatched bases: 8. The germline CDR1 and CDR2 sequences are SGHTA and FQGNSA. The CDR3 runs 15 residues. Primers: 60 Vbeta forward and 13 Jbeta reverse. The table came from immunoSEQ multiplex PCR; TCRdb's copy has only in-frame clones and leaves some out. The table lists approximately 180,000 clones, roughly 87% of them singletons. Turning to this clone: The antigen remains unidentified.

The source is a girl in the first two years of life in good health and CMV-seronegative. V is TRBV7-2 and J is TRBJ2-1, with 8 bases aligning to TRBD2. Sequencing input: PBMCs. The CDR3 sequence: CASSPRVAGNNEQFF. The CDR3 DNA reads TGTGCCAGCAGCCCGCGGGTAGCGGGAAACAATGAGCAGTTCTTC.